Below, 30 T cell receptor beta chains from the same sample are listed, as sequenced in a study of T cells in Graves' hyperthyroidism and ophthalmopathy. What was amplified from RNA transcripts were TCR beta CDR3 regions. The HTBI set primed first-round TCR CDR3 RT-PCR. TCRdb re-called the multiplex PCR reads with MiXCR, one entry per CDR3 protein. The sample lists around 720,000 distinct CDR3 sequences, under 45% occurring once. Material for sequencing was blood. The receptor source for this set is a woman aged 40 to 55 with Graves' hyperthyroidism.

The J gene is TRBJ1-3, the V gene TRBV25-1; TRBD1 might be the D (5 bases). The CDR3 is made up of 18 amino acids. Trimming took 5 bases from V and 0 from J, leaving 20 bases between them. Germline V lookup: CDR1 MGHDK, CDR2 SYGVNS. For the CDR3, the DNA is TGTGCCAGCAGTTCGGTCAGGGAATACGACCTCTCTGGAAACACCATATATTTT. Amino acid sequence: CASSSVREYDLSGNTIYF.

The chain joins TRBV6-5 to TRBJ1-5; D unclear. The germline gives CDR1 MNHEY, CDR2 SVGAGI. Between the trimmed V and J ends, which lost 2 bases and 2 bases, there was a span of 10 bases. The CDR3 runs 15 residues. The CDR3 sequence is CASSYGDAGNQPQHF. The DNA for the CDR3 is TGTGCCAGCAGTTACGGGGATGCGGGCAATCAGCCCCAGCATTTT.

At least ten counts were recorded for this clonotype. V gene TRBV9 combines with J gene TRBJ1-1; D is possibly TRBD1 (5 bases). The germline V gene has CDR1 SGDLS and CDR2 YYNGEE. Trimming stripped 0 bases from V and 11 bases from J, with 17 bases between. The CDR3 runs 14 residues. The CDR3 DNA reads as TGTGCCAGCAGCGTAGAGTGGGACGCTGGAACGGCTTTCTTT. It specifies CASSVEWDAGTAFF.

For the CDR3, the DNA is TGTGCCAGCAGAAACAATGGGAGGGGAGAAGAGACCCAGTACTTC. The encoded protein is CASRNNGRGEETQYF. V usage is TRBV6-6 and J usage is TRBJ2-5, with 7 bases matching TRBD2. Germline CDR1 is MNHNY and CDR2 is SVGAGI (reference sequence). The CDR3 length is 15 residues. The V gene end was trimmed by 6 bases and the J gene end by 3 bases; junction bases not matched to a gene: 10.

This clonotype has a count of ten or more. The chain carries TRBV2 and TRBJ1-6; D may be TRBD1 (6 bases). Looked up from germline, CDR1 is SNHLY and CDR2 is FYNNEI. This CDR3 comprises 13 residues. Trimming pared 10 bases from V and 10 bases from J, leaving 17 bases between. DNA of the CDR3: TGTGCCACCGCCGGGGGGCATGCCTCACCCCTCCACTTT. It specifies CATAGGHASPLHF.

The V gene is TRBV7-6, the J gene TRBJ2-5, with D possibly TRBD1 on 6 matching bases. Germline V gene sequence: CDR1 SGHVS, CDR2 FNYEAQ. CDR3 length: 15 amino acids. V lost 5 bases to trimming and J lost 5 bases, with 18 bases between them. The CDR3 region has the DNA TGTGCCAGCAGCATGGGTCAGGGGTGGGAGGAGACCCAGTACTTC. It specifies CASSMGQGWEETQYF.

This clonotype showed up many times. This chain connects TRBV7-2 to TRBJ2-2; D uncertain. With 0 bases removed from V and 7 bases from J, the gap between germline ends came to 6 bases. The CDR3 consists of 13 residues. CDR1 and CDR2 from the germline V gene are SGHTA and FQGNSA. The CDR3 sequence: CASSLAWGGELFF. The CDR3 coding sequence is TGTGCCAGCAGCTTAGCCTGGGGCGGGGAGCTGTTTTTT.

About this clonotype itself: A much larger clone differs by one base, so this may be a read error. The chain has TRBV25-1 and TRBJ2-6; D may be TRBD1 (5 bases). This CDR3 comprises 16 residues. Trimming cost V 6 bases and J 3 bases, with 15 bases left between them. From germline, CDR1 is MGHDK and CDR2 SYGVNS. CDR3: CASRGQARGGANVLTF. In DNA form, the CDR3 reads TGTGCCAGCAGGGGGCAGGCCCGTGGTGGGGCCAACGTCCTGACTTTC. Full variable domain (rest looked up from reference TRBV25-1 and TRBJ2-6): EADIYQTPRYLVIGTGKKITLECSQTMGHDKMYWYQQDPGMELHLIHYSYGVNSTEKGDLSSESTVSRIRTEHFPLTLESARPSHTSQYLCASRGQARGGANVLTFGAGSRLTVL.

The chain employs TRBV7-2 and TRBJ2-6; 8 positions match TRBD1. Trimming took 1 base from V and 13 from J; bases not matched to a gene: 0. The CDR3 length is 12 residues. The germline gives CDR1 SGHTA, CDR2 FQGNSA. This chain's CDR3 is CASSLGDRVLTF. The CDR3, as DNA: TGTGCCAGCAGCTTAGGGGACAGGGTCCTGACTTTC.

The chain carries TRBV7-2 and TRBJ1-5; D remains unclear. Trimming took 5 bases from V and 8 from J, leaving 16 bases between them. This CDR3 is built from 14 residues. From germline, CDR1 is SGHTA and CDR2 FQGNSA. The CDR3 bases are TGTGCCAGCAGCCCATCGGCGGGGAACGAGCCCCAGCATTTT. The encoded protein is CASSPSAGNEPQHF.

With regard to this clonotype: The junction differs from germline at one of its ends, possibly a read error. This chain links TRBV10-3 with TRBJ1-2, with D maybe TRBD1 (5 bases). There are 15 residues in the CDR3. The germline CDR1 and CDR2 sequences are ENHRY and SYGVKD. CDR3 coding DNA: TGTGCCAGCAGTACATCCCAGGCAGAAGGGGATGGCTACACCTTC. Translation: CASSTSQAEGDGYTF.

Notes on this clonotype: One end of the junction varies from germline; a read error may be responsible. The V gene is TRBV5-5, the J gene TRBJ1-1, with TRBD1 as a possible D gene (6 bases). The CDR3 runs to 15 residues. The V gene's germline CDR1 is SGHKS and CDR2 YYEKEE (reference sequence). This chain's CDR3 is CASSQAPQGFTEAFF. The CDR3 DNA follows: TGCGCCAGCAGCCAGGCTCCACAGGGTTTCACTGAAGCTTTCTTT.

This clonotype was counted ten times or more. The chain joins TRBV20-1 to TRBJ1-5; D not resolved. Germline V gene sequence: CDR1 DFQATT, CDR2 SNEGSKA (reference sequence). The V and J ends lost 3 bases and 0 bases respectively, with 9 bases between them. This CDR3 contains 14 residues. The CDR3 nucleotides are TGCAGTGCTAGGGATTACCGTAGCAATCAGCCCCAGCATTTT. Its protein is CSARDYRSNQPQHF.

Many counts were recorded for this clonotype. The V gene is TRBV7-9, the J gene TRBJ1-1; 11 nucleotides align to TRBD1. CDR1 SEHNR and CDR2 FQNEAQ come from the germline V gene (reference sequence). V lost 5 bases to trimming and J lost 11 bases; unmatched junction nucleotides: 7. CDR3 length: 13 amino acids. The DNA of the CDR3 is TGTGCCAGCAGCGCCGGGACAGGGGGATTGGCTTTCTTT. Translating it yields CASSAGTGGLAFF.

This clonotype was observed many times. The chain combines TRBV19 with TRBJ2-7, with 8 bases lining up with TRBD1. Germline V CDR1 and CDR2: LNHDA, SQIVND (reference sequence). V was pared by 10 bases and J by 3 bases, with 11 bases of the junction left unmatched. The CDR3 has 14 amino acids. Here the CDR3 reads CATKAQQGVYEQYF. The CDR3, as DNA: TGTGCCACCAAGGCCCAACAGGGGGTCTACGAGCAGTACTTC.

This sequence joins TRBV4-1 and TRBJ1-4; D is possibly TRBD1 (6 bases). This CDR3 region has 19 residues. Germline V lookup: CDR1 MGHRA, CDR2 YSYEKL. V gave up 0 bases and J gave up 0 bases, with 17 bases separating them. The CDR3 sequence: CASSQDLGDRNATNEKLFF. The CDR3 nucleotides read TGCGCCAGCAGCCAAGATTTAGGAGACAGGAACGCAACTAATGAAAAACTGTTTTTT.

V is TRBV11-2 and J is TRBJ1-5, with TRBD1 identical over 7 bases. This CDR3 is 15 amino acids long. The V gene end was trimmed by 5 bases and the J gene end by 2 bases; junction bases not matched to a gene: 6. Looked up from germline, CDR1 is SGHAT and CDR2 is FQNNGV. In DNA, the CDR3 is TGTGCCAGCAGCCGAAAGGGGGCAGGCAATCAGCCCCAGCATTTT. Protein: CASSRKGAGNQPQHF.

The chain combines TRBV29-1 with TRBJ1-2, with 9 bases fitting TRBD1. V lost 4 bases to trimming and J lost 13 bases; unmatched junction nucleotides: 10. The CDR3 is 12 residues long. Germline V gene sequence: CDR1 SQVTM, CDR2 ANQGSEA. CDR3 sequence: CSVGRDRERCTF. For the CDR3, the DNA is TGCAGCGTTGGACGGGACAGGGAGAGGTGCACCTTC. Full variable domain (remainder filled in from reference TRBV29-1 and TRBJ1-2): SAVISQKPSRDICQRGTSLTIQCQVDSQVTMMFWYRQQPGQSLTLIATANQGSEATYESGFVIDKFPISRPNLTFSTLTVSNMSPEDSSIYLCSVGRDRERCTFGSGTRLTVV.

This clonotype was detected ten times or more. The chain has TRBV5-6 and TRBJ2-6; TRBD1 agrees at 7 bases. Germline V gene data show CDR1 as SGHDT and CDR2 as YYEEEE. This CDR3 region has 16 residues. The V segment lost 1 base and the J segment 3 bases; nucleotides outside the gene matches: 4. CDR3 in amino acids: CASSLQTGNGANVLTF. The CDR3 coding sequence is TGTGCCAGCAGCTTGCAGACAGGGAATGGGGCCAACGTCCTGACTTTC.

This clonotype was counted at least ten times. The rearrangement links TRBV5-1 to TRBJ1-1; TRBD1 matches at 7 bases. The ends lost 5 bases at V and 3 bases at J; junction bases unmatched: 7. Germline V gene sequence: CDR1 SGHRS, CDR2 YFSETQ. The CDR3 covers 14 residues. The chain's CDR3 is CASRHRGDDTEAFF. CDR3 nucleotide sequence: TGCGCCAGCAGGCACAGGGGCGACGACACTGAAGCTTTCTTT.

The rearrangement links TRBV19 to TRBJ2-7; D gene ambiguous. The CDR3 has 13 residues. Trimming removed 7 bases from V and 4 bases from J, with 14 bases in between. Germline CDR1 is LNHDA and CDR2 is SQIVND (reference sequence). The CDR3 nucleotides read TGTGCCAGTAAAGAGGATGCTGGGTACGAGCAGTACTTC. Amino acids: CASKEDAGYEQYF.

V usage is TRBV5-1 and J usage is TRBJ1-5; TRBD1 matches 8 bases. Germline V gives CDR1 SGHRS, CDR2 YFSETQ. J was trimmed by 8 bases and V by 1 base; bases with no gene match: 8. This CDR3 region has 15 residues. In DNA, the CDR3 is TGCGCCAGCAGCTTGTCAGGGGGCATAGTTAAGCCCCAGCATTTT. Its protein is CASSLSGGIVKPQHF.

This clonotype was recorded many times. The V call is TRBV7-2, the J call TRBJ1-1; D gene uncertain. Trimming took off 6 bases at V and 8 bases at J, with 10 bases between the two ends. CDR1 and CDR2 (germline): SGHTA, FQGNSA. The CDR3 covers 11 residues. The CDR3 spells CASRLSEEAFF. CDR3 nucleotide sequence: TGTGCCAGCAGACTATCGGAAGAAGCTTTCTTT.

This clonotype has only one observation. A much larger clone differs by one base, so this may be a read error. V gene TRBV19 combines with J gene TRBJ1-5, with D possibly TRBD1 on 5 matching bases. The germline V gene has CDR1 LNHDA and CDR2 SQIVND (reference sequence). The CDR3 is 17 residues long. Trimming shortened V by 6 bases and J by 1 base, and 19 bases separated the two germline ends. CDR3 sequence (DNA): TGTGCCAGTAGCCATAAATCAGGGCCTGTAAGCAATCAGCCCCAGCATTTT. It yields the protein CASSHKSGPVSNQPQHF.

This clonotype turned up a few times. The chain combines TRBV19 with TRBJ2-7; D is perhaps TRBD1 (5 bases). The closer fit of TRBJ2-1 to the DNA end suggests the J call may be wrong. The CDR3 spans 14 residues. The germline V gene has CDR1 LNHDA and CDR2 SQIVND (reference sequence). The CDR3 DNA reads TGTGCCAGTAGTGCAGGGTACACCTACAATGAGCAGTTCTTC. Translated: CASSAGYTYNEQFF.

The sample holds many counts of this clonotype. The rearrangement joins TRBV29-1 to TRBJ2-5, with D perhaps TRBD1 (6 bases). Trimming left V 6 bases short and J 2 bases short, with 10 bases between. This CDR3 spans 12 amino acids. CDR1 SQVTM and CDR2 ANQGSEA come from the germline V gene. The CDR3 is CSVVGQQETQYF. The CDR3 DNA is TGCAGCGTCGTCGGACAGCAAGAGACCCAGTACTTC.

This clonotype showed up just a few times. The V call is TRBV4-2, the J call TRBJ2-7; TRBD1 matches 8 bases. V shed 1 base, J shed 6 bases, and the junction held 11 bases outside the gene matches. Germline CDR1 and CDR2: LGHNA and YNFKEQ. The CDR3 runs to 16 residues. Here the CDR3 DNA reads TGTGCCAGCAGCCAAGGGTGGGAGACAGGGGATGGCGAGCAGTACTTC. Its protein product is CASSQGWETGDGEQYF.

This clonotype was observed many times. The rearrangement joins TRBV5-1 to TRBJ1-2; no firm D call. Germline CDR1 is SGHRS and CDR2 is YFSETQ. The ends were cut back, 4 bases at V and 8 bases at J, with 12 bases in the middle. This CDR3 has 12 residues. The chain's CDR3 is CASSPTERGYTF. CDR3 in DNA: TGCGCCAGCAGCCCAACCGAACGGGGCTACACCTTC.

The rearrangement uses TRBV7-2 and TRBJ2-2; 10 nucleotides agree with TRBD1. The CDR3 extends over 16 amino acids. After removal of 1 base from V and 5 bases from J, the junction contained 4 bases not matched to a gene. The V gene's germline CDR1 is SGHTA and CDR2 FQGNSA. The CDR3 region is CASSLVGQGRTGELFF. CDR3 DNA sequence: TGTGCCAGCAGCTTAGTGGGACAGGGGAGAACCGGGGAGCTGTTTTTT.

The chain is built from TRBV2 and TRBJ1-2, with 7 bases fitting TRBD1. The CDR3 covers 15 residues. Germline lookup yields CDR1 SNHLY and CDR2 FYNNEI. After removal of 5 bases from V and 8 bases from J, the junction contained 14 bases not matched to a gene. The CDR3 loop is CASSPRGGGAGGYTF. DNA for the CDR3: TGTGCCAGCAGTCCTCGTGGAGGGGGCGCGGGAGGCTACACCTTC.